These 18 T cell receptor beta chains were sequenced from one sample in a study of T-cell memory formation after mild COVID-19 (dated by TCRdb to about 2021). Library method: 5' RACE. The data were produced on an Illumina NovaSeq 6000. In-frame beta chains were kept once TCRdb had trimmed the public reads at Q25 with fastp and called clones with MiXCR. Rows merge per CDR3 protein into single entries with the most common DNA and genes. This sample holds 550,000 to 600,000 distinct CDR3 sequences; 15% to 20% were observed only once. Of the sample, around 8.1% falls within the top ten clones. Sequenced: PBMCs or a T cell subset sorted from them (not recorded which). These receptors were taken from an adult woman who had mild COVID-19 (a few samples of this study predate the infection). The sample titles of this study are shuffled in the database, so cell type and time point are left out; the donor was told from shared clones.

In this sample, this clonotype turned up a few times. This rearrangement joins TRBV6-4 to TRBJ1-2; D gene ambiguous. CDR1 and CDR2 from the germline V gene are MRHNA and SNTAGT. The V end was cut by 5 bases, the J end by 4 bases, with 14 bases between. The CDR3 is 14 amino acids. The CDR3 sequence is CASSWDSAGYGYTF. The DNA for the CDR3 is TGTGCCAGCAGTTGGGATAGCGCAGGCTATGGCTACACCTTC.

The chain joins TRBV7-8 to TRBJ1-1; TRBD1 matches 9 bases. Germline V gene lookup returns CDR1 SGHVS and CDR2 FQNEAQ. V dropped 5 bases and J dropped 5; count of bases not matched to a gene: 6. CDR3 size: 14 residues. The chain's CDR3 is CASSVSGTGTEAFF. CDR3 nucleotides: TGTGCCAGCAGCGTCTCCGGGACAGGGACTGAAGCTTTCTTT.

This clonotype was counted only a few times. CDR3 region: CSASYHRAGDTQYF. The CDR3 nucleotides read TGCAGTGCTAGTTATCACAGGGCTGGTGATACGCAGTATTTT. The V gene is TRBV20-1, the J gene TRBJ2-3; the D gene is possibly TRBD1 (6 bases). This CDR3 region has 14 residues. The germline V gene has CDR1 DFQATT and CDR2 SNEGSKA (reference sequence). V lost 3 bases and J lost 6, with 16 bases in between.

The CDR3 nucleotides are TGCGCCAGCAGCCCGGTTGCGGGAGGGTACAATGAGCAGTTCTTC. As protein: CASSPVAGGYNEQFF. The chain couples TRBV5-1 to TRBJ2-1, with 9 bases that match TRBD2. CDR3 length equals 15 residues. Germline V gene data show CDR1 as SGHRS and CDR2 as YFSETQ. V was pared by 4 bases and J by 4 bases, with 6 bases of the junction left unmatched.

The chain uses TRBV7-2 and TRBJ2-2, with D tentatively TRBD1 or TRBD2 (5 bases each). Germline CDR1 reads SGHTA; CDR2 reads FQGNSA. The CDR3 loop spans 14 amino acids. V lost 5 bases, J lost 1 base, and 8 bases lay in between. This CDR3 is CASSVGRNTGELFF. DNA of the CDR3: TGTGCCAGCAGCGTGGGACGGAACACCGGGGAGCTGTTTTTT.

This clonotype came up once. This chain connects TRBV20-1 to TRBJ1-2; no clear D. This CDR3 has 11 residues. The germline V gene encodes CDR1 DFQATT and CDR2 SNEGSKA (reference sequence). V was clipped by 2 bases and J by 6 bases, with 7 bases between them. Here the CDR3 reads CSARPGHGYTF. CDR3 nucleotide sequence: TGCAGTGCTAGACCGGGCCATGGCTACACCTTC.

This clonotype has just a few counts. The V and J genes are TRBV30 and TRBJ1-3, with D possibly TRBD1 on 6 matching bases. V shed 5 bases and J shed 3 bases, with 11 bases lying between them. CDR3 length equals 13 residues. Germline V gene sequence: CDR1 GTSNPN, CDR2 SVGIG (reference sequence). The CDR3 DNA is TGTGCCTGGGTGACAGGATTTGGAAACACCATATATTTT. This encodes CAWVTGFGNTIYF.

This clonotype was observed a few times. The rearrangement joins TRBV7-2 to TRBJ2-3, with TRBD1 identical over 9 bases. This CDR3 contains 17 residues. Unmatched junction bases numbered 8, after V lost 0 bases and J lost 4 bases. CDR1 is SGHTA, CDR2 FQGNSA, per germline. The CDR3: CASSLARGQGHADTQYF. The CDR3 DNA sequence: TGTGCCAGCAGCTTAGCGCGGGGACAGGGTCACGCAGATACGCAGTATTTT.

This chain links TRBV18 with TRBJ2-6, with D unclear. The CDR3 length is 16 residues. From germline, CDR1 is KGHSH and CDR2 LQKENI. V lost 1 base to trimming and J lost 4 bases, with 11 bases between them. DNA of the CDR3: TGTGCCAGCTCACCACTCGAAGCCGAAGGGGCCAACGTCCTGACTTTC. Protein sequence: CASSPLEAEGANVLTF. Full variable domain (outside the CDR3, taken from reference TRBV18 and TRBJ2-6): NAGVMQNPRHLVRRRGQEARLRCSPMKGHSHVYWYRQLPEEGLKFMVYLQKENIIDESGMPKERFSAEFPKEGPSILRIQQVVRGDSAAYFCASSPLEAEGANVLTFGAGSRLTVL.

This clonotype was detected many times. The chain couples TRBV12-3 or TRBV12-4 to TRBJ1-5, with TRBD1 identical over 9 bases. J was trimmed by 2 bases and V by 5 bases; bases with no gene match: 10. The CDR3 is 17 residues long. Here the CDR3 reads CASSKMTGGFGNQPQHF. In nucleotides, the CDR3 is TGTGCCAGCAGTAAAATGACAGGGGGATTTGGCAATCAGCCCCAGCATTTT.

This clonotype was seen only a few times. This chain links TRBV6-5 with TRBJ1-2; 7 nucleotides match TRBD1. Trimming cost V 7 bases and J 4 bases; bases outside gene matches: 6. From germline, CDR1 is MNHEY and CDR2 SVGAGI. This CDR3 has 13 amino acids. The CDR3 protein is CASKIGQAYGYTF. In DNA form, the CDR3 reads TGTGCCAGCAAAATCGGACAGGCCTATGGCTACACCTTC.

This clonotype was seen a few times. J is TRBJ2-1 and V is TRBV11-2, with D possibly matching TRBD1 (6 bases). With 1 base removed from V and 0 bases from J, the gap between germline ends came to 13 bases. The CDR3 is 17 amino acids. Per the germline V gene, CDR1 is SGHAT and CDR2 is FQNNGV. In DNA, the CDR3 is TGTGCCAGCAGCTTAGGGGGGCAGTCGAGCTCCTACAATGAGCAGTTCTTC. Translated: CASSLGGQSSSYNEQFF.

The J gene is TRBJ2-7, the V gene TRBV20-1; a possible D gene is TRBD1 (5 bases). Trimming removed 1 base at V and 3 bases at J, with 13 bases between. The CDR3 runs 14 residues. CDR1 is DFQATT, CDR2 SNEGSKA, per germline (reference sequence). The CDR3 DNA reads TGCAGTGCTAGAGTCCTAGGGGAATTCTACGAGCAGTACTTC. This translates into CSARVLGEFYEQYF.

This clonotype was seen more than once but under ten times. The chain uses TRBV24-1 and TRBJ2-1; 10 bases match TRBD1. CDR3 length: 20 amino acids. CDR1 and CDR2 from the germline V gene are KGHDR and SFDVKD. With V trimmed by 0 bases and J by 3 bases, 13 bases remained unmatched. The CDR3 nucleotides read TGTGCCACCAGTGATTTGCCGGGACAGGGGATGTCCCCTAACTACAATGAGCAGTTCTTC. Encoded protein: CATSDLPGQGMSPNYNEQFF.

This clonotype was counted only a few times. The rearrangement joins TRBV5-1 to TRBJ2-3, with unresolved D. Trimming shortened V by 5 bases and J by 5 bases, and 15 bases separated the two germline ends. From germline, CDR1 is SGHRS and CDR2 YFSETQ. This CDR3 contains 14 residues. The CDR3 DNA is TGCGCCAGCAGAAACACCCGCTCCGAAGATACGCAGTATTTT. It yields the protein CASRNTRSEDTQYF.

This clonotype was found a few times. The V call is TRBV5-1, the J call TRBJ2-5; D might be TRBD2 (6 bases). The CDR3 is made up of 15 amino acids. From germline, CDR1 is SGHRS and CDR2 YFSETQ. With 5 bases removed from V and 1 base from J, the gap between germline ends came to 15 bases. CDR3 nucleotide sequence: TGCGCCAGCAGGAGGGACTCCGGTCCCCAAGAGACCCAGTACTTC. Residues: CASRRDSGPQETQYF.

This clonotype appeared a few times. The chain uses TRBV28 and TRBJ2-7; 7 bases agree with TRBD1. V gave up 6 bases and J gave up 13 bases; unmatched junction bases: 12. The CDR3 contains 12 residues. Germline CDR1 is MDHEN and CDR2 is SYDVKM. CDR3 sequence: CASSIDRVPGYF. Here the CDR3 DNA reads TGTGCCAGCAGCATAGACAGGGTCCCAGGATACTTC.

There are a few counts of this clonotype. The chain uses TRBV5-1 and TRBJ2-1; TRBD2 aligns across 13 bases. The junction had 6 bases not matched to a gene; V was cut back by 3 bases and J by 6 bases. The length of the CDR3 is 16 residues. CDR1 SGHRS and CDR2 YFSETQ come from the germline V gene. The CDR3 bases are TGCGCCAGCAGCTCCCGGACTAGCGGGGGCCTCAATGAGCAGTTCTTC. It yields the protein CASSSRTSGGLNEQFF.